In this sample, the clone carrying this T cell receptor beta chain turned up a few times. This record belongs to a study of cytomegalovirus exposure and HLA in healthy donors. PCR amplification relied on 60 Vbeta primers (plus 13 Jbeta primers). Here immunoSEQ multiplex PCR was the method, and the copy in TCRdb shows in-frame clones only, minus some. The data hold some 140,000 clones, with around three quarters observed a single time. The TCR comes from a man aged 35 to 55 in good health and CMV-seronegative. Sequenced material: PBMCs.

This CDR3 reads CASSSYGGDYGYTF. The CDR3 region has the DNA TGTGCCAGCAGTTCCTACGGGGGGGACTATGGCTACACCTTC. The chain links TRBV27 to TRBJ1-2, with a weak D call TRBD1 (5 bases). The CDR3 totals 14 residues. Trimming shortened V by 4 bases and J by 3 bases, and 12 bases separated the two germline ends. Looked up from germline, CDR1 is MNHEY and CDR2 is SMNVEV (reference sequence).